These T cell receptor beta chains were read from a single sample in a study of PD-1 blockade in classical Hodgkin lymphoma. Some clones are missing from TCRdb's copy, which holds only in-frame ones; the method was immunoSEQ multiplex PCR. This sample carries more than 90,000 clones, roughly 76% of them seen once, and the ten largest clones take 15% to 20%. Sample: peripheral blood mononuclear cells (PBMCs), taken before the second cycle of nivolumab. All receptors derive from a human donor with classical Hodgkin lymphoma. The CDR3 runs from the conserved cysteine through the conserved F or W. D genes are given only for firm matches. Clone size, where shown, is once, few, many, or a class for clones that have expanded.

abundance,j_gene,d_gene,v_gene,CDR3nt,CDR3aa
once,TRBJ1-5,TRBD1,TRBV9,TGTGCCAGCGGGACAGGGTTGAATCAGCCCCAGCATTTT,CASGTGLNQPQHF
-,TRBJ2-2,-,TRBV28,TGTGCCAGCCGGCTAGCGACCACCGGGGAGCTGTTTTTT,CASRLATTGELFF
once,TRBJ2-7,TRBD1,TRBV28,TGTGCCAGCAGCGGGACAGGGGTGTGGAACGAGCAGTACTTC,CASSGTGVWNEQYF
-,TRBJ2-7,-,TRBV5-6,TGTGCCAGCAGCTCTTCTCTCTACGAGCAGTACTTC,CASSSSLYEQYF
-,TRBJ2-7,-,TRBV5-8,TGTGCCAGCACCGGACCCGGGACCTTTGGTCATCAGTACTTC,CASTGPGTFGHQYF
-,TRBJ2-7,TRBD1,TRBV4-2,TGTGCCAGCAGCCAAGGGGAGGGACAGGGCGGTATGTACGAGCAGTACTTC,CASSQGEGQGGMYEQYF
-,TRBJ2-2,-,TRBV5-1,TGCGCCAGCAGCTTGGGCGGAACGGCGAACACCGGGGAGCTGTTTTTT,CASSLGGTANTGELFF
-,TRBJ1-4,TRBD1,TRBV5-4,TGTGCCAGCAGCTCGATCCCCATTGACAGGGATCGGCGTGAAAAACTGTTTTTT,CASSSIPIDRDRREKLFF
medium-sized,TRBJ2-3,TRBD1,TRBV10-2,TGCGCCAGCAGTGTATCGGGATCAGGGGGTTACGGCACAGATACGCAGTATTTT,CASSVSGSGGYGTDTQYF
-,TRBJ2-7,-,TRBV7-9,TGTGCCAGCAGCTTAGACGCTTCCTACGAGCAGTACTTC,CASSLDASYEQYF